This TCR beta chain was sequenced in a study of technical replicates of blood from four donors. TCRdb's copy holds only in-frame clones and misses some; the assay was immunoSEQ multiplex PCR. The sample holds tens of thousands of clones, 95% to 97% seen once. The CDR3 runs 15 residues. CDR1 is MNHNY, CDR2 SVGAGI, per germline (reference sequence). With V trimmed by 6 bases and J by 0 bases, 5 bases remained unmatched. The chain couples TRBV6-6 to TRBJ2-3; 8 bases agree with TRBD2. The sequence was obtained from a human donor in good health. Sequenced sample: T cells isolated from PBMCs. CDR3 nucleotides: TGTGCCAGCAGGACAACTAGCGGCAGCACAGATACGCAGTATTTT. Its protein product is CASRTTSGSTDTQYF.